This T cell receptor (beta chain) comes out of a study of cytomegalovirus exposure and HLA in healthy donors (dated by TCRdb to between 2016 and 2019). Concerning the study at large: An earlier analysis of under 600 of the donors reported approximately 290 Gb of sequence data and 117 million unique TCR beta sequences from 190 million or so T cells. A handful of DR-DQ haplotypes were handled as single units for association and clustering because linkage in the cohort was strong. In a later genetic analysis, genome-wide SNP genotypes for 398 of the 666 donors were used, and that subset was treated as a discovery cohort. The study was designed to test whether signatures of past pathogen exposure could be identified by cataloging public T cell receptors. The later analysis used no new phenotypic data to find candidate immune exposures, relying instead on TCR beta sequences and their occurrence across donors. A later analysis re-analyzed previously published TCR beta repertoires from 666 donors and added high-resolution HLA genotyping to study TCR occurrence patterns. An earlier analysis of 587 of the donors applied high-throughput TCR beta sequencing to assess whether each TCR beta V gene segment acted as functional or pseudogenic. To predict cytomegalovirus infection status, the study brought together high-throughput TCR immunosequencing, statistical association of individual TCRs with disease status, and machine learning. Donor age, sex, ethnicity and CMV serostatus were compiled together with the repertoire data. Class I and class II HLA loci were covered by the typing at four-digit resolution. Using immunosequencing, the study profiled T cell repertoires from some 670 subjects and related those repertoires to cytomegalovirus serostatus. Along with the approximately 650-subject first cohort, a separate validation cohort of over a hundred different subjects was used. Every repertoire in the discovery cohort had been generated on one and the same sequencing platform. On average, roughly 250,000 unique TCR beta nucleotide sequences were sequenced per donor among fewer than 500 genotyped donors of the cohort, with approximately 18% of those sequences being non-productive. The genetic ancestry cluster associated with self-reported Caucasian donors included about 81% of the roughly 360 genotyped donors. Approximately 310 gigabases of sequencing data and some 85 million unique TCR sequences were included in an early release covering under 650 HLA-typed donors. The number of typed donors differed by locus: about 629-640 for A, B, C, DRB1 and DQB1; 500 to 550 for DQA1; about 600 for DPA1; and roughly 450 for DPB1.

The cohort comprised fewer than 750 healthy bone marrow donors. Cohort members were all nominally healthy when sampled, although unrecorded immune exposures were likely present. The donor tested CMV seropositive and was one of the 289 seropositive cohort members. A peripheral blood sample was provided by each donor, and peripheral blood mononuclear cells were used for TCR beta sequencing. The Qiagen DNeasy Blood Extraction Kit was used to extract genomic DNA from the blood cell samples. Broader findings and caveats from the paper: The sequencing pipeline was judged likely to have produced a cluster of highly shared sequence variants as a technical artifact. Roughly uniform sequencing depth across donors was assumed in presence/absence analyses, although this assumption may not hold. For the cohort, immune exposure information was limited to CMV serostatus. In the study, around 150 TCR beta chains were listed as associated with cytomegalovirus. Cytomegalovirus status was reported to be diagnosed by the classifier with high specificity and sensitivity in both the original and validation cohorts. Some IMGT-functional V segments, including TRBV6-2 and TRBV6-3, could not be distinguished by the 87-base-pair reads and were therefore excluded. A further reported finding was that TCR beta sequences accurately predicted the HLA-A and HLA-B alleles for most subjects in the first cohort. When HLA alleles, especially DR and DQ, strongly co-occurred, TCR associations were difficult to assign to individual alleles. According to the authors, the approach could potentially be generalized to other disease states and immunological phenotypes. A later analysis reported that several top co-occurrence clusters appeared linked to parvovirus B19, influenza, CMV and Epstein-Barr virus. Because some donors lacked HLA typing at each locus, the association tests relied only on the typed subset. While some public TCRs were present in many individuals, most TCR sequences turned up only very rarely across donors. The cohort was sequenced for TCR beta chains only, and without alpha or paired-chain data the features that could be detected were limited. Linkage disequilibrium might explain the correlated functional status among segregating V segments, but an unknown experimental factor could not be ruled out. In vitro tests confirmed that a few of the cytomegalovirus-associated TCR beta chains recognize cytomegalovirus antigens. A later genetic analysis associated a missense DCLRE1C variant with V-gene and J-gene trimming of TCR beta chains, and an independent cohort replicated the association. An earlier analysis of around 540 of the donors showed that most TCR beta V segments appeared in productive rearrangements either about 90% or about 30% of the time, which broadly matched IMGT annotations. A later analysis found that most CMV-associated TCR beta chains appeared HLA-restricted, with HLA associations seemingly driven largely by CMV exposure. In a later analysis, HLA-associated TCR beta chains were found to be more clonally expanded and to have lower generation probabilities than equally common non-associated chains. About 17 rarely observed V segments, including chromosome 9 orphons, were excluded from the earlier analysis of several hundred of the donors because counts were too low. According to a later genetic analysis, donors in an Asian-associated ancestry cluster had fewer N-insertions in productive TCRs than the roughly 670-donor mean. According to a later analysis, TCR association rates differed among HLA loci, with DRB1 alleles showing the most associated TCRs and HLA-C alleles showing the fewest. At a false discovery rate of 0.05, a later analysis linked under 20,000 TCR beta sequences to specific HLA alleles.

Receptor libraries were prepared by the immunoSEQ multiplex PCR assay. The multiplex PCR relied on a mix of 60 forward primers for TCR Vbeta segments and 13 reverse primers for TCR Jbeta segments. The CDR3 region of rearranged TCR beta genes was amplified from genomic DNA with a multiplex PCR assay. On the Illumina HiSeq System, the amplified TCR beta libraries were sequenced as 87-base-pair reads. The original methods were these. A later analysis tallied 75 million to 95 million unique TCR beta chains across the 660 or so repertoires, and around 12 million of those chains were shared by two or more donors. A nearest-neighbor algorithm error-corrected the raw reads and collapsed the reads into unique sequences, merging closely related sequences to remove PCR and sequencing errors. CDR3 sequences were aligned to IMGT reference sequences to assign V, D and J gene segments. Each retained sequence needed at least a six-nucleotide match to both a V gene segment and a J gene segment. Rearrangements were called productive when the CDR3 lacked stop codons and stayed in frame with V and J; all others were non-productive. Following IMGT convention, CDR3 was defined as the stretch from the second conserved V-encoded cysteine to the conserved J-encoded phenylalanine. The earlier analysis of 587 of the donors excluded sequences that lacked an unambiguous match to a single V gene segment. An earlier analysis of roughly 590 of the donors called V segments functional above 56.7% productive rearrangements and segregating when the between-donor standard deviation exceeded 5%. To diagnose cytomegalovirus status from the catalog of TCR beta chain sequences, a statistical classification framework was built. In a later analysis, TCR nucleotide sequences were compared against IMGT/GENE-DB human TR gene sequences so that V and J genes could be assigned. A later analysis assigned CDR3 sequences and most-parsimonious VDJ recombination scenarios with the TCRdist pipeline. A later analysis defined each TCR beta chain by its CDR3 amino acid sequence plus V-gene family, and excluded reads lacking a unique V-gene family. In a later analysis, a few hundred highly shared, low-generation-probability nucleotide sequences were removed to address suspected cross-contamination and a sequencing artifact. A later analysis calculated a clonal expansion index for each public chain from normalized within-repertoire ranks of inferred template counts. In a later analysis, generation probabilities were computed using a VDJ recombination model fitted to out-of-frame rearrangements, and the results were checked against IGoR. In a later analysis, hypergeometric tests were used to score TCR-TCR, TCR-HLA and TCR-CMV co-occurrence, with a repertoire-size bias correction applied to TCR pairs. In a later analysis, false discovery rates were estimated by permuting HLA or CMV assignments 20 times. In a later analysis, co-occurring TCRs were grouped using DBSCAN, and TCRdist sequence similarity was added for clustering within HLA-allele-positive subsets. For co-occurrence clustering, repertoires with fewer than 30,000 or more than 120,000 public chains were excluded, along with a handful of repertoires with anomalous nucleotide sharing. TCRdb holds this immuneACCESS table with in-frame rearrangements only. Some clones are missing; in checked studies, unresolved V genes explain under half, and the rest has no known cause. That table furnishes V, J and clone size, whereas the DNA furnished D and trimming. The sample has about 130,000 clones on record, more than 80% of them singletons. The ten largest make up over 4.5% of the sample.

This clone has just a few counts. The antigen it binds to is not known. It has no much larger one-base neighbor in the sample; base qualities were not kept. The junction shows trimming of 2 bases on V and 6 bases on J, plus 7 bases between the germline ends. Based on the germline V gene (reference sequence), the CDR1 and CDR2 sequences are MNHNY and SVGAGI. From the cysteine through the phenylalanine, the CDR3 covers 12 amino acids. The sequence is cut down to CDR3 DNA, 36 bases in frame from base 1. This clonotype originated in a woman aged 40 to 50 in good health and CMV-seropositive. Recombination connected TRBV6-6 to TRBJ1-2, with the D segment identity uncertain. The specimen was PBMCs. The sequenced DNA is TGTGCCAGCAGTTACAACGGTGATGGCTACACCTTC. It is translated as CASSYNGDGYTF.